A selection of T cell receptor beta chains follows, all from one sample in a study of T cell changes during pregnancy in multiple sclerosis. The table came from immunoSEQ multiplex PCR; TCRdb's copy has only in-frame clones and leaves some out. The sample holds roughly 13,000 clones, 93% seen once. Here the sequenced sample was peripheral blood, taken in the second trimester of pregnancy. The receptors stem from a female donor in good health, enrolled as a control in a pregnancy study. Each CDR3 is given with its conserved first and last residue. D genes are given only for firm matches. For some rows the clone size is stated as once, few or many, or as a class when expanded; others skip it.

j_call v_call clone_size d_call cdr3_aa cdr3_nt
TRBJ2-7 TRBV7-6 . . CASSFTFTGEQYF TGTGCCAGCAGCTTTACATTTACAGGGGAGCAGTACTTC
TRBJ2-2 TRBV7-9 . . CASSLHASRVGELFF TGTGCCAGCAGCTTACACGCGTCGAGGGTGGGGGAGCTGTTTTTT
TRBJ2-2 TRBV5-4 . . CASTPSPTGSGELFF TGTGCCAGCACCCCTTCCCCCACGGGATCCGGGGAGCTGTTTTTT
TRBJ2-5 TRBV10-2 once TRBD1 CASSRRDRGGETQYF TGCGCCAGCAGCCGCCGGGACAGGGGGGGGGAGACCCAGTACTTC
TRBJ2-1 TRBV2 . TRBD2 CASSGSSGRGEQFF TGTGCCAGCAGTGGGAGTAGCGGGAGAGGAGAGCAGTTCTTC
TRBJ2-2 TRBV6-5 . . CATLQNTGELFF TGTGCCACCTTACAGAACACCGGGGAGCTGTTTTTT
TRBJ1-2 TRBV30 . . CAWSDSSNYGYTF TGTGCCTGGAGTGACAGCTCTAACTATGGCTACACCTTC
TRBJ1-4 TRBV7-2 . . CASSPRGHEREKLFF TGTGCCAGCAGCCCACGGGGACACGAACGGGAAAAACTGTTTTTT
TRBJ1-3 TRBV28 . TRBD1 CASSLGQISGNTIYF TGTGCCAGCAGTTTGGGACAGATCTCTGGAAACACCATATATTTT
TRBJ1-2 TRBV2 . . CASRKNRERNYGYTF TGTGCCAGCAGGAAGAACAGGGAGCGGAACTATGGCTACACCTTC
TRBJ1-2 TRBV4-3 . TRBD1 CASSQGTPLTGANYGYTF TGCGCCAGCAGCCAAGGGACTCCCCTTACAGGGGCCAACTATGGCTACACCTTC
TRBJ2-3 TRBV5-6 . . CASSLDYRGTDTQYF TGTGCCAGCAGCTTGGACTATCGGGGCACAGATACGCAGTATTTT
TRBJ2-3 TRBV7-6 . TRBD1 CASSSPGGDTQYF TGTGCCAGCAGCTCGCCAGGGGGAGATACGCAGTATTTT
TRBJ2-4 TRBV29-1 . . CSVETAGGIDIQYF TGCAGCGTTGAAACGGCAGGAGGAATAGACATTCAGTACTTC
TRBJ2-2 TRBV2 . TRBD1 CASRAGTGVVTGELFF TGTGCCAGCAGAGCCGGGACAGGGGTTGTGACCGGGGAGCTGTTTTTT
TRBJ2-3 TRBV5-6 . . CASSLVTDTQYF TGTGCCAGCAGCCTAGTAACAGATACGCAGTATTTT
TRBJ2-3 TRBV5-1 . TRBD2 CASSPSAREGDTQYF TGCGCCAGCAGCCCCTCTGCGAGGGAGGGAGATACGCAGTATTTT
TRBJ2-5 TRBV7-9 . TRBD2 CASSLGASGGAGETQYF TGTGCCAGCAGCTTAGGGGCTAGCGGGGGGGCAGGAGAGACCCAGTACTTC
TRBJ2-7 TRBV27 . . CASSFSRGGYEQYF TGTGCCAGCAGTTTCTCGAGGGGGGGCTACGAGCAGTACTTC
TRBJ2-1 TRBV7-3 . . CASSLRGGAYNEQFF TGTGCCAGCAGCTTAAGAGGCGGGGCTTACAATGAGCAGTTCTTC
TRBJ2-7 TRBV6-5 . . CASRFDSNPSYEQYF TGTGCCAGCAGATTCGACAGCAATCCCTCCTACGAGCAGTACTTC
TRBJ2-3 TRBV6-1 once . CASSVDYYPDTQYF TGTGCCAGCAGTGTGGACTATTACCCAGATACGCAGTATTTT
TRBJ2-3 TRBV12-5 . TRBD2 CASGLGTILDTQYF TGTGCTAGTGGTTTAGGGACTATACTAGATACGCAGTATTTT
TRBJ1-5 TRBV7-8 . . CASSLLPGYSNQPQHF TGTGCCAGCAGCCTCCTACCGGGGTATAGCAATCAGCCCCAGCATTTT
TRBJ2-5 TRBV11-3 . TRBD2 CASSFPTGSGEETQYF TGTGCCAGCAGCTTCCCAACGGGTAGCGGGGAAGAGACCCAGTACTTC
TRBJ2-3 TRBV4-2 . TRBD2 CASSQEAGGPPTSTDTQYF TGTGCCAGCAGCCAGGAAGCGGGGGGGCCCCCTACTAGCACAGATACGCAGTATTTT
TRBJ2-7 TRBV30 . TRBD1 CAGTGQGFYEQYF TGTGCCGGGACGGGACAGGGCTTCTACGAGCAGTACTTC
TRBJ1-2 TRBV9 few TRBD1 CASSFGQADYGYTF TGTGCCAGCAGCTTTGGACAGGCGGACTATGGCTACACCTTC
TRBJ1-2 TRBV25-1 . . CASTPNWGQGYTF TGTGCCAGCACCCCAAACTGGGGGCAGGGCTACACCTTC
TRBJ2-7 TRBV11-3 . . CASSFEGLSYEQYF TGTGCCAGCAGCTTTGAGGGTCTTTCCTACGAGCAGTACTTC
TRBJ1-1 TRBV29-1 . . CSVRGGRGEAFF TGCAGCGTTAGGGGGGGGCGAGGTGAAGCTTTCTTT
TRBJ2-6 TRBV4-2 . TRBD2 CASSQESGSGANVLTF TGTGCCAGCAGCCAAGAAAGCGGGAGTGGGGCCAACGTCCTGACTTTC
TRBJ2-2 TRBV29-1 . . CSVGGRADTGELFF TGCAGCGTTGGTGGGCGGGCGGACACCGGGGAGCTGTTTTTT
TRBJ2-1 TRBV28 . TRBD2 CASLGTSGSYSSYNEQFF TGTGCCAGCCTAGGGACTAGCGGGAGTTATAGCTCCTACAATGAGCAGTTCTTC
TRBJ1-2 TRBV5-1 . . CASSLAGGLGYTF TGCGCCAGCAGCTTGGCCGGGGGGCTAGGCTACACCTTC
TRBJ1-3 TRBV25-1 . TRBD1 CASSVQGAQGFGNTIYF TGTGCCAGCAGTGTACAGGGGGCTCAGGGGTTTGGAAACACCATATATTTT
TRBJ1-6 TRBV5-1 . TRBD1 CASSLGDRGYSPLHF TGCGCCAGCAGCTTAGGGGACAGGGGTTATTCACCCCTCCACTTT
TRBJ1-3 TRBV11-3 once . CASSFTGNTIYF TGTGCCAGCAGCTTTACTGGAAACACCATATATTTT
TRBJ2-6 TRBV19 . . CASSITGQFRGTNVLTF TGTGCCAGTAGTATCACGGGGCAGTTTAGGGGGACCAACGTCCTGACTTTC
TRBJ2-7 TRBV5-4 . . CASSLPGGREQYF TGTGCCAGCAGCTTACCGGGTGGGAGGGAGCAGTACTTC
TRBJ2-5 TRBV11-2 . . CASSLGRGAVIAETQYF TGTGCCAGCAGCCTAGGTCGGGGGGCTGTCATCGCGGAGACCCAGTACTTC
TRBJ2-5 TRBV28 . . CASSPPDRWETQYF TGTGCCAGCAGTCCTCCGGACAGATGGGAGACCCAGTACTTC
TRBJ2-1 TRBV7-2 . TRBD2 CASRLSGTSIGNEQFF TGTGCCAGCAGGTTGTCCGGGACTAGCATAGGCAATGAGCAGTTCTTC
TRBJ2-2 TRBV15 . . CATSRADTGELFF TGTGCCACCAGCAGAGCGGACACCGGGGAGCTGTTTTTT
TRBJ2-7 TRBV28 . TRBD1 CASSGGTGEGYEQYF TGTGCCAGCAGTGGGGGGACAGGGGAGGGCTACGAGCAGTACTTC
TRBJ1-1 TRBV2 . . CASSERTEAFF TGTGCCAGCAGTGAACGCACTGAAGCTTTCTTT
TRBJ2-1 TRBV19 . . CASSIDTSLYNEQFF TGTGCCAGTAGTATAGACACTTCTCTTTACAATGAGCAGTTCTTC
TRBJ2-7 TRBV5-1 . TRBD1 CASSFLDRAYEQYF TGCGCCAGCAGCTTCTTGGACAGGGCCTACGAGCAGTACTTC
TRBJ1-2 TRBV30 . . CAWSDIRGGGNYGYTF TGTGCCTGGAGTGATATTCGCGGCGGAGGTAACTATGGCTACACCTTC
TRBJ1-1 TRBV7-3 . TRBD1 CASSSTGGGNTEAFF TGTGCCAGCAGCTCTACAGGGGGAGGAAACACTGAAGCTTTCTTT
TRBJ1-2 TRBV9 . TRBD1 CASSPLQGDYGYTF TGTGCCAGCAGCCCACTACAGGGGGACTATGGCTACACCTTC